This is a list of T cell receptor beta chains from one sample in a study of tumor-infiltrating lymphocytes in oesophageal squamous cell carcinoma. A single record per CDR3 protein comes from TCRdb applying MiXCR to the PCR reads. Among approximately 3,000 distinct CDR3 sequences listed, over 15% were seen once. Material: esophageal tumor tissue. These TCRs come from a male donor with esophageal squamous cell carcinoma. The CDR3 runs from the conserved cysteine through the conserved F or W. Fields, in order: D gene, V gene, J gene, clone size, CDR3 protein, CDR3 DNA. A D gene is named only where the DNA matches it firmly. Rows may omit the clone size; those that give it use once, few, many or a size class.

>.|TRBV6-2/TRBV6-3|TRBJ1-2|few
CASSRRGQSYGYTF
TGTGCCAGCAGCCGAAGAGGACAGTCCTATGGCTACACCTTC
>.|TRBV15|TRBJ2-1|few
CATSRVFVWPYNEQFF
TGTGCCACCAGCAGAGTGTTCGTGTGGCCGTACAATGAGCAGTTCTTC
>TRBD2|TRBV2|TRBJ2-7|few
CASSARTSGGYDEQYF
TGTGCCAGCAGTGCACGGACTAGCGGGGGGTACGATGAGCAGTACTTC
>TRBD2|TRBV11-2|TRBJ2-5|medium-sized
CASSLTGTREETQYF
TGTGCCAGCAGCCTAACCGGGACTAGAGAAGAGACCCAGTACTTC
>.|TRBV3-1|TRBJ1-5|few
CASSQVRNQPQHF
TGTGCCAGCAGCCAAGTTCGCAATCAGCCCCAGCATTTT
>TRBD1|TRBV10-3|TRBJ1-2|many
CAISEGTGGWYGYTF
TGTGCCATCAGTGAAGGGACAGGGGGTTGGTATGGCTACACCTTC
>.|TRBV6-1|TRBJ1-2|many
CASTYSLTGPSGYTF
TGTGCCAGCACCTACTCCCTGACAGGTCCTTCGGGCTACACCTTC
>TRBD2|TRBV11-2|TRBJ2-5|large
CASTSGGGETQYF
TGTGCCAGCACCTCGGGAGGGGGGGAGACCCAGTACTTC
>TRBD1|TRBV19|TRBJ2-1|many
CASRTGVYNEQFF
TGTGCCAGTCGAACAGGGGTCTACAATGAGCAGTTCTTC
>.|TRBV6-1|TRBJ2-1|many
CASSTTSYYNEWQFF
TGTGCCAGCAGTACAACTTCATATTACAATGAGTGGCAGTTCTTC
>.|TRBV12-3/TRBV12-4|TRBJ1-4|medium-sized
CASSPESILATNEKLFF
TGTGCCAGCAGCCCTGAGAGTATCCTTGCAACTAATGAAAAACTGTTTTTT
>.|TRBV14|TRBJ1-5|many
CASSQATGPQHF
TGTGCCAGCAGCCAAGCCACGGGGCCCCAGCATTTT
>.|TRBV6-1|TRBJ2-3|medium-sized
CASSVSGTDTQYF
TGTGCCAGCAGTGTCTCAGGTACAGATACGCAGTATTTT
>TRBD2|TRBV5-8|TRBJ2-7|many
CASSYSGGYEQYF
TGTGCCAGCAGCTATAGCGGGGGGTACGAGCAGTACTTC
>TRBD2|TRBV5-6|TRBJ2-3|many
CASSRGRGGTQYF
TGTGCCAGCAGCAGGGGGCGGGGGGGTACGCAGTATTTT
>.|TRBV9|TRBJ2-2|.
CASSAHLLSRGTGELFF
TGTGCCAGCAGCGCCCACCTGCTTAGTAGGGGGACCGGGGAGCTGTTTTTT
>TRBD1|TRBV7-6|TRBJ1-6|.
CANSLSWTGKETQYF
TGTGCCAACAGCTTATCCTGGACAGGGAAAGAGACCCAGTACTTT
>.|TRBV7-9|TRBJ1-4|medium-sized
CASSLADWATNEKLFF
TGTGCCAGCAGCTTAGCTGACTGGGCGACTAATGAAAAACTGTTTTTT
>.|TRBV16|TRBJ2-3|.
CASSRDTDTQYF
TGTGCCAGCAGTCGGGACACAGATACGCAGTATTTT
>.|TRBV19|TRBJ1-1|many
CASSRRTGLRTEAFF
TGTGCCAGTAGCAGAAGGACCGGCTTGCGGACTGAAGCTTTCTTT
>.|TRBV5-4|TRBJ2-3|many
CASSLWFRGSSTDTQYF
TGTGCCAGCAGCTTGTGGTTCAGGGGTTCTAGCACAGATACGCAGTATTTT
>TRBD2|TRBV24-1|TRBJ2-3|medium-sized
CATSAPRGLAGPVRTDTQYF
TGTGCCACCAGTGCCCCACGAGGACTAGCGGGGCCGGTTCGCACAGATACGCAGTATTTT
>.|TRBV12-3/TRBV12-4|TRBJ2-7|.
CARNEGGDYNEGFF
TGTGCCAGGAATGAGGGGGGGGATTACAATGAGGGGTTCTTC
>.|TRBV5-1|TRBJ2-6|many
CASSFHRERTGANVLTF
TGCGCCAGCAGCTTCCACAGGGAACGGACTGGGGCCAACGTCCTGACTTTC
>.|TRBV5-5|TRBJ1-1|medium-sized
CASSLSWNMNTEAFF
TGTGCCAGCAGCTTGTCCTGGAACATGAACACTGAAGCTTTCTTT
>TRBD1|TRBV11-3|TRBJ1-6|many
CASSYGQGNSPLHF
TGTGCCAGCAGTTACGGACAGGGGAATTCACCCCTCCACTTT
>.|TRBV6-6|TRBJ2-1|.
CASSPGSSSYEQFF
TGTGCCAGCAGTCCCGGGTCCTCTTCCTACGAGCAGTTCTTC
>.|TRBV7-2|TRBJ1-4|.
CASSLALF
TGTGCCAGCAGCTTAGCGCTGTTT
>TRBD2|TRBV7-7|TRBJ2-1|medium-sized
CASSLEGGTSGVNEQFF
TGTGCTAGCAGCTTAGAAGGGGGGACTAGCGGGGTCAATGAGCAGTTCTTC
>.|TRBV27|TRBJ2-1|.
CASRRGTESSYEQFF
TGTGCCAGCAGACGCGGGACAGAGAGCTCCTACGAGCAGTTCTTC
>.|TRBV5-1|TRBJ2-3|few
CASSQTQPGELYF
TGCGCCAGCAGCCAGACACAGCCCGGGGAGCTGTATTTT
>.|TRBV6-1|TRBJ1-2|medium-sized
CASSERRALYGYTF
TGTGCCAGCAGTGAGAGGAGGGCCCTCTATGGCTACACCTTC
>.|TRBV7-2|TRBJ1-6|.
CASSLAESPLHF
TGTGCCAGCAGCTTAGCAGAATCACCCCTCCACTTT
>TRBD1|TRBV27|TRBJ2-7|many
CASSVHQTGGSYEQYF
TGTGCCAGCAGTGTACACCAGACAGGGGGCTCCTACGAGCAGTACTTC
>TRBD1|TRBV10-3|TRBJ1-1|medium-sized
CAISPGTGPGAFF
TGTGCCATCAGTCCCGGGACAGGGCCTGGAGCTTTCTTT
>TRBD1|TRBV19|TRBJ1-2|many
CASSIYGTVSYGYTF
TGTGCCAGTAGTATTTATGGGACAGTCTCCTATGGCTACACCTTC
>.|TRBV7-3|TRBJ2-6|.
CASSSQRKTGVRAVLRF
.
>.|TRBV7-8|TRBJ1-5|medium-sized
CASSLQGPNQPQHF
TGTGCCAGCAGCTTACAGGGGCCAAATCAGCCCCAGCATTTT
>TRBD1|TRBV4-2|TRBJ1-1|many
CASSPAGTGGLGGRSGKYTEAFF
TGTGCCAGCAGCCCCGCCGGGACAGGTGGGCTGGGCGGTCGGTCTGGAAAATACACTGAAGCTTTCTTT
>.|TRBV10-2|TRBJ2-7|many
CASSASYEQYF
TGCGCCAGCAGTGCTAGTTACGAGCAGTACTTC
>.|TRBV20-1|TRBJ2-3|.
CSARDGGGDTDTQYF
TGCAGTGCTAGAGATGGAGGCGGAGACACAGATACGCAGTATTTT
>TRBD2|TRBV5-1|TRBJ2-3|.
CASSLAGGADTQYF
TGCGCCAGCAGCTTGGCCGGGGGGGCCGATACGCAGTATTTT
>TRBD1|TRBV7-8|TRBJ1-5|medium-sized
CASSLDRGQNQPQHF
TGTGCCAGCAGTCTAGACAGGGGGCAGAATCAGCCCCAGCATTTT